The T cell receptor beta chain described here comes from a study of blood T cell repertoires in COVID-19. Study-wide context: T cells, B-cell-depleted T cells, or PBMCs provided the cDNA or gDNA that served as material.

Followed over time, Seattle patients had been enrolled while infection was active. Study processing details: Amplification from reference gene primers served as the basis for estimated nucleated cell counts. TCRdb's table, derived via immunoSEQ multiplex PCR, lists solely in-frame clones and lacks some. V, J and clone size are taken as reported in that table, and D and trimming were inferred from the DNA itself. Of some 240,000 clones detected, 75% to 85% appear once; the ten largest clones hold approximately 2.4%. Specimen: peripheral blood. The source is a woman aged 70 to 79 with COVID-19, enrolled during active disease.

The CDR3 coding sequence is TGTGCCAGCAGCCAAGCAGGGCAGGTAGGGGTGAACACTGAAGCTTTCTTT. Its protein is CASSQAGQVGVNTEAFF. V usage is TRBV3-1 (or the pseudogene TRBV3-2) and J usage is TRBJ1-1; D may be TRBD1 (5 bases). The CDR3 contains 17 residues. V was cut by 1 base and J by 0 bases, with 15 bases left in between. Per germline, CDR1 LGHDT and CDR2 YNNKEL (reference sequence).